This T cell receptor (beta chain) was identified during a study of shared clonotypes between healthy human individuals. Cells designated naive CD8 were CD45RO-negative and were positively selected for CCR7, with terminally differentiated effector memory CD45RA+ cells excluded. Repertoires were generated with immunoSEQ multiplex PCR, while TCRdb's copy carries only in-frame clones and drops some. The data contain approximately 1.9 million clones, 93% of them seen just once; the ten biggest clones take up around 1.7%. Turning to this clone: Its antigen is undetermined.

The CDR3 sequence is 13 residues long. Germline loops: CDR1 SGHKS, CDR2 YYEKEE (reference sequence). Trimming removed 0 bases at V and 9 bases at J, with 10 bases between. Findings and limits, study-wide: Generally, estimated richness proved larger in naive subsets than it did in memory subsets.

The sequence was obtained from a man aged 18-30 years in good health. Some clones in this sample may be carry-over from other donors' samples. V gene TRBV5-5 combines with J gene TRBJ1-5; D is ambiguous. The sample comprised naive CD8+ T cells from PBMCs. In DNA, the CDR3 is TGTGCCAGCAGCTTGGCAGGCGACCGGCCCCAGCATTTT. Translation gives CASSLAGDRPQHF.